The 6 T cell receptor beta chains reported below all come from one sample, sequenced in a study of human T cells and chemical hapten exposure. TCRdb reprocessed the RACE reads with MiXCR, giving one entry per CDR3 protein. The data show under 150,000 distinct CDR3 sequences, about 12% seen once. Time point defined: patch test 1, 2 weeks after DPC sensitization. Treatment in this sample: therapeutic diphenylcyclopropenone sensitization with weekly scalp DPC. The sample was whole blood, taken in connection with sensitization to the hapten diphenylcyclopropenone (DPC). These receptors originate from a woman in her 50s with alopecia areata. Some clones in this sample may be carry-over from other donors' samples.

This clonotype was counted between two and nine times. The junction departs from germline at one end; a sequencing error may be responsible. This chain joins TRBV3-1 and TRBJ2-1; D unresolved. The CDR3 extends over 17 amino acids. Looked up from germline, CDR1 is LGHDT and CDR2 is YNNKEL (reference sequence). The DNA for the CDR3 is TGTGCCAGCAGCCCCCGGTCGGGCCCTCAGTTCTACACTGAGCAGTTCTTC. Translation: CASSPRSGPQFYTEQFF.

This clonotype was observed once. This chain joins TRBV7-2 and TRBJ2-3; D possibly corresponds to TRBD2 (5 bases). This CDR3 comprises 12 residues. Germline V gene lookup returns CDR1 SGHTA and CDR2 FQGNSA. V shed 6 bases and J shed 5 bases, with 9 bases lying between them. The CDR3 is CASRYAGDTQYF. The CDR3 DNA reads TGTGCCAGCAGGTATGCGGGAGATACGCAGTATTTT.

This clonotype was observed at least ten times. The rearrangement uses TRBV29-1 and TRBJ2-1; 7 bases line up with TRBD1. This CDR3 is 16 amino acids long. V gave up 7 bases and J gave up 0 bases; unmatched junction bases: 12. Germline values: CDR1 SQVTM, CDR2 ANQGSEA. The CDR3, as DNA: TGCAGCGCCCGAGACAGGGCTAGGAGCTCCTACAATGAGCAGTTCTTC. It specifies CSARDRARSSYNEQFF.

This clonotype has at least ten counts. This sequence joins TRBV18 and TRBJ1-1; D is unclear. V was shortened by 3 bases and J by 7 bases, with 12 bases between the two germline ends. The CDR3 length is 13 residues. Germline V lookup: CDR1 KGHSH, CDR2 LQKENI. CDR3 DNA sequence: TGTGCCAGCTCACCGACGGGGATAAGTGAAGCTTTCTTT. This codes for CASSPTGISEAFF.

Here the CDR3 DNA reads TGTGCCAGCAGTTTTGGGCAGGGCCTGTTCTTC. This encodes CASSFGQGLFF. The chain combines TRBV27 with TRBJ2-1; tentative D call: TRBD1 (5 bases). V was pared by 3 bases and J by 15 bases, with 12 bases between. CDR3 length equals 11 residues. Germline V lookup: CDR1 MNHEY, CDR2 SMNVEV (reference sequence).

This clonotype appeared a few times. The chain employs TRBV20-1 and TRBJ2-3; 11 bases match TRBD2. The CDR3 covers 21 residues. Germline V lookup: CDR1 DFQATT, CDR2 SNEGSKA (reference sequence). Trimming cost V 5 bases and J 2 bases; bases outside gene matches: 24. CDR3 DNA: TGCAGTGCTCGAGGGGGTGTACCGGGACTAGCGGCTAATCCCGACACAGATACGCAGTATTTT. Translation: CSARGGVPGLAANPDTDTQYF.